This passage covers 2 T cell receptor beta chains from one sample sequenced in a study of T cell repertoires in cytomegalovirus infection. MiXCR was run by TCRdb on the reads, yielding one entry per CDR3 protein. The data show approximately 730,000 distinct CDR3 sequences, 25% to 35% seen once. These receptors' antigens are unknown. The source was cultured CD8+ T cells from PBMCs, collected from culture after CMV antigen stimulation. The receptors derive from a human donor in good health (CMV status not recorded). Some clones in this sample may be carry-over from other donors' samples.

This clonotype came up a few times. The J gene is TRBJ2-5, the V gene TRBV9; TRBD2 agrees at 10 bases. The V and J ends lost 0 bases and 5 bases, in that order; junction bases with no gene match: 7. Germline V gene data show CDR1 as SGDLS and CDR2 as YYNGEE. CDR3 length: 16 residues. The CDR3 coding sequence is TGTGCCAGCAGCGTAGCAAAGCGGGGGGGCGGGGAGACCCAGTACTTC. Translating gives CASSVAKRGGGETQYF.

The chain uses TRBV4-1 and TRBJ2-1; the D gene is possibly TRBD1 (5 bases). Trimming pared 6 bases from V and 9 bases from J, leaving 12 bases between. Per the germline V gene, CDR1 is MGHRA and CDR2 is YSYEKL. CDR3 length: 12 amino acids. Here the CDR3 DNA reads TGCGCCAGCAGTCGTGTGGGGCTTGAGCAGTTCTTC. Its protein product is CASSRVGLEQFF.